Below, 11 T cell receptor beta chains from the same sample are listed, as sequenced in a study of blood T cell repertoires in COVID-19. Profiling relied on immunoSEQ multiplex PCR, and the TCRdb table lists in-frame clones only, not all of them. The sample yields tens of thousands of clones, about 90% seen once. Sample: peripheral blood. These receptor sequences come from a woman in her 50s with COVID-19, enrolled during active disease.

V and J are TRBV29-1 and TRBJ1-6; TRBD1 is a possible D gene (6 bases). There are 13 residues in the CDR3. Trimming took 6 bases from V and 7 from J, leaving 13 bases between them. Per germline, CDR1 SQVTM and CDR2 ANQGSEA. CDR3 residues: CSVARTENSPLHF. For the CDR3, the DNA is TGCAGCGTGGCCCGGACAGAGAATTCACCCCTCCACTTT.

V and J are TRBV6-2 or TRBV6-3 and TRBJ1-2, with D uncertain. Trimming took off 1 base at V and 7 bases at J, with 10 bases between the two ends. Germline CDR1 reads MNHEY; CDR2 reads SVGEGT. The CDR3 loop spans 13 amino acids. The CDR3 nucleotides are TGTGCCAGCAGTTACTACCAAGGAGGTGGCTACACCTTC. Translated: CASSYYQGGGYTF.

The chain joins TRBV4-1 to TRBJ2-3; perhaps TRBD2 as D (6 bases). The CDR3 has 16 residues. Between the trimmed V and J ends, which lost 2 bases and 0 bases, there was a span of 12 bases. CDR1 is MGHRA, CDR2 YSYEKL, per germline. The CDR3 DNA is TGCGCCAGCAGCCAACACGGCGGGACTAGCACAGATACGCAGTATTTT. This sequence encodes CASSQHGGTSTDTQYF.

The rearrangement joins TRBV7-9 to TRBJ2-5; possible D gene TRBD2, 5 bases. The germline V gene has CDR1 SEHNR and CDR2 FQNEAQ (reference sequence). V was shortened by 1 base and J by 2 bases, with 11 bases between the two germline ends. The CDR3 has 15 amino acids. This chain's CDR3 is CASSLDRGRQETQYF. In DNA, the CDR3 is TGTGCCAGCAGCTTAGATAGAGGGCGTCAAGAGACCCAGTACTTC.

As DNA, the CDR3 is TGTGCCAGCAGCCAAGGAGGGAGACCCTACGAGCAGTACTTC. As protein: CASSQGGRPYEQYF. The gene calls are TRBV11-2 and TRBJ2-7; D perhaps matches TRBD2 (6 bases). CDR1 and CDR2 (germline): SGHAT, FQNNGV. V lost 5 bases to trimming and J lost 2 bases, with 13 bases between them. This CDR3 is 14 amino acids long.

The chain has TRBV4-1 and TRBJ1-6; 9 bases are shared with TRBD1. The V gene end was trimmed by 4 bases and the J gene end by 10 bases; junction bases not matched to a gene: 8. This CDR3 contains 15 residues. CDR1 is MGHRA, CDR2 YSYEKL, per germline. The CDR3 spells CASSLGQGNRSPLHF. The CDR3 bases are TGCGCCAGCAGCCTAGGACAGGGGAACAGGTCACCCCTCCACTTT.

The V and J genes are TRBV24-1 and TRBJ1-5, with 8 nucleotides matching TRBD1. Germline CDR1 reads KGHDR; CDR2 reads SFDVKD. V gave up 6 bases and J gave up 2 bases; unmatched junction bases: 5. The CDR3 contains 15 residues. CDR3: CATSTTGQGNQPQHF. CDR3 in DNA: TGTGCCACCAGTACAACGGGACAGGGCAATCAGCCCCAGCATTTT.

This chain joins TRBV6-5 and TRBJ1-3; maybe TRBD1 (6 bases). Germline lookup yields CDR1 MNHEY and CDR2 SVGAGI. This CDR3 contains 12 residues. The V gene lost 11 bases and the J gene lost 4 bases, with 12 bases spanning the gap. As DNA, the CDR3 is TGTGCCGAGGGGGAGAAGGGAAACACCATATATTTT. It yields the protein CAEGEKGNTIYF.

V is TRBV14 and J is TRBJ2-5, with D maybe TRBD1 (6 bases). This CDR3 spans 15 amino acids. Looked up from germline, CDR1 is SGHDN and CDR2 is FVKESK. Trimming removed 2 bases at V and 0 bases at J, with 10 bases between. The CDR3: CASSQWSGDQETQYF. CDR3 DNA: TGTGCCAGCAGCCAATGGTCAGGGGACCAAGAGACCCAGTACTTC.

This sequence joins TRBV5-4 and TRBJ2-7; 12 nucleotides line up with TRBD2. Germline CDR1 and CDR2: SGHNT and YYREEE (reference sequence). This CDR3 is 16 amino acids long. V trimming: 2 bases; J trimming: 7 bases; junction bases outside the gene matches: 10. The CDR3 DNA sequence: TGTGCCAGCAGCTTCGGCCCCCTAGCGGGAGGGAGAGAGCAGTACTTC. It translates to CASSFGPLAGGREQYF.

This clone was detected a few times. The CDR3 DNA reads as TGTGCCAGCTTCAGGGTCATGAACACTGAAGCTTTCTTT. Residues: CASFRVMNTEAFF. The genes are TRBV2 and TRBJ1-1; perhaps TRBD1 as D (5 bases). The CDR3 sequence is 13 residues long. Germline V gene lookup returns CDR1 SNHLY and CDR2 FYNNEI. V was trimmed by 8 bases and J by 0 bases, leaving 10 bases between them.